This T cell receptor beta chain was retrieved from a study of T-cell memory formation after mild COVID-19 (dated by TCRdb to the early 2020s). Broadly, across the study: TCR sequence clusters from the two donors were largely donor specific. In a couple of donors, T-cell clones that expanded and contracted after mild COVID-19 were tracked by sequencing TCRalpha and TCRbeta repertoires over time. Two young, previously healthy adult volunteers made up the cohort, one male and one female.

PBMCs were isolated by Ficoll-Paque density gradient centrifugation. Broad study findings and their caveats: Contracting CD4+ clones were found mainly in CM and EM memory subsets, while CD8+ clones were enriched in EMRA. The study included only a couple of mild cases, and larger cohorts that include severe cases with pre-infection samples were judged to be necessary. Balanced CD4/CD8 phenotypes were observed for clones contracting from day 15 to 85, whereas a bias towards CD4+ was observed for a second wave of clones expanding from day 15 to 37. SARS-CoV-2 specificity was not confirmed for the second-wave clones peaking on day 37. Some responding clones were found in pre-infection memory, which suggests that pre-existing cross-reactive memory T cells took part in the SARS-CoV-2 response.

The CDR3, cysteine through phenylalanine, is 13 amino acids long. Only CDR3 DNA is held: 39 bases, read in frame from base 1. The germline V gene sets CDR1 to SQVTM and CDR2 to ANQGSEA. From V the trimming removes 8 bases and from J it removes 4 bases, while the gene matches leave 7 bases of the junction unaccounted for. Sequencer: Illumina NovaSeq 6000. TCRalpha and TCRbeta cDNA libraries were constructed by 5'RACE with constant-segment primers, with sample barcodes and unique molecular identifiers being introduced. Trizol reagent was used to extract RNA from every sample. The libraries were amplified in two PCR steps, and the second step added a second sample barcode and Illumina TruSeq adapters. Sequencing of the libraries was done on an Illumina NovaSeq, producing 2 x 150 bp paired-end reads. The authors' pipeline ran thus. Demultiplexing of reads and collapsing into UMI-guided consensus sequences were performed with migec v1.2.7. Using mixcr v2.1.11, the UMI consensuses were aligned to TRA and TRB V and J templates and assembled into clonotypes. Clonotypes were classified as expanded or contracted when called significant by both edgeR and NoisET, with noise models trained on biological replicates. For edgeR calls, a false discovery rate-adjusted p below 0.01 and a log2 fold-change threshold of 1 were applied. PCA with hierarchical clustering of max-normalized trajectories of the 1000 most abundant clonotypes was used as exploratory dynamics analysis. Each responding clone was given a CD4 or CD8 phenotype based on the CD4+ and CD8+ repertoires, which had been sequenced separately. TCRdb reran the public reads through fastp at Q25 and MiXCR, keeping productive beta chains. All rows with the same CDR3 protein become a single entry with the most common DNA and genes. None of the V and J calls come from the authors' own analysis; TCRdb made them. The sample profile shows around 440,000 distinct CDR3 sequences; 15% to 20% of them were found once. The ten largest clones add up to more than 9% of the sample.

Notes on this clonotype: It lacks a known antigen. No much larger clone is present one base from it, and per-base qualities are unavailable.

This sequence was found in an adult woman who had mild COVID-19 (a few samples of this study predate the infection). The sample titles of this study are shuffled in the database, so cell type and time point are left out; the donor was told from shared clones. The chain is made from TRBV29-1 and TRBJ2-5; 10 bases in between match TRBD2. The sequenced sample was PBMCs or a T cell subset sorted from them (not recorded which). The nucleotide sequence reads TGCAGCTTGAGCGGGAGGGCCTCAGAGACCCAGTACTTC. Translation gives CSLSGRASETQYF.